A single sample is the source of the 24 T cell receptor beta chains below, sequenced in a study of radiotherapy plus CTLA-4 blockade in lung cancer. Method: immunoSEQ multiplex PCR; TCRdb's copy keeps in-frame clones and lacks some. The sample has over 100,000 clones, 70% to 85% seen once. The starting material was peripheral blood, obtained from a patient treated with radiotherapy plus ipilimumab. The receptors stem from a human donor with non-small cell lung cancer that progressed on radiotherapy plus ipilimumab. Some clones in this sample may be carry-over from other donors' samples.

The chain uses TRBV9 and TRBJ1-1; D gene unclear. V lost 4 bases and J 0 bases, leaving 10 bases between the germline ends. CDR3 size: 14 residues. The V gene's germline CDR1 is SGDLS and CDR2 YYNGEE. CDR3 DNA sequence: TGTGCCAGCAGCCCCCGGACCCTGAACACTGAAGCTTTCTTT. Protein product: CASSPRTLNTEAFF.

This chain joins TRBV27 and TRBJ2-7, with unresolved D. Trimming stripped 2 bases from V and 3 bases from J, with 8 bases between. Germline CDR1 reads MNHEY; CDR2 reads SMNVEV (reference sequence). The CDR3 is made up of 13 amino acids. The CDR3 sequence is CASSLTENYEQYF. The DNA for the CDR3 is TGTGCCAGCAGTTTAACAGAAAACTACGAGCAGTACTTC.

This clone was observed a single time. Other DNA sequences of this sample code for an identical CDR3. The V and J genes are TRBV6-1 and TRBJ2-2; 9 nucleotides line up with TRBD2. The germline CDR1 and CDR2 sequences are MNHNS and SASEGT. The V gene end was trimmed by 4 bases and the J gene end by 4 bases; junction bases not matched to a gene: 7. There are 16 residues in the CDR3. This CDR3 is CASSARGGGATGELFF. CDR3 sequence (DNA): TGTGCCAGCAGTGCTAGGGGCGGGGGGGCCACCGGGGAGCTGTTTTTT.

The chain recombines TRBV28 with TRBJ1-2; maybe TRBD1 (5 bases). V lost 6 bases and J 4 bases, leaving 12 bases between the germline ends. The CDR3 consists of 13 residues. Germline CDR1 MDHEN, CDR2 SYDVKM. The CDR3 DNA sequence: TGTGCCAGCAGCCCCGCCGGGACCTATGGCTACACCTTC. As protein: CASSPAGTYGYTF.

The rearrangement links TRBV4-3 to TRBJ2-6; TRBD1 matches at 7 bases. The CDR3 totals 19 residues. V lost 0 bases, J lost 2 bases, and 10 bases stayed unmatched. Germline V gene lookup returns CDR1 LGHNA and CDR2 YSLEER. CDR3 in amino acids: CASSQDWLGGLPGANVLTF. CDR3 DNA: TGCGCCAGCAGCCAAGATTGGCTAGGGGGCCTTCCTGGGGCCAACGTCCTGACTTTC.

V and J are TRBV7-8 and TRBJ2-3; 8 bases are shared with TRBD1. The ends lost 5 bases at V and 12 bases at J; junction bases unmatched: 22. Looked up from germline, CDR1 is SGHVS and CDR2 is FQNEAQ. The CDR3 extends over 17 amino acids. CDR3 DNA: TGTGCCAGCAGCGTAGGTGGTCGAGCAGGACAGGGCGCTTTTCAGTATTTT. It encodes CASSVGGRAGQGAFQYF.

This rearrangement joins TRBV5-4 to TRBJ2-7; unclear D gene. V shed 2 bases and J shed 4 bases, with 7 bases lying between them. This CDR3 is 12 amino acids long. Germline lookup yields CDR1 SGHNT and CDR2 YYREEE (reference sequence). The chain's CDR3 is CASSFELYEQYF. The CDR3 DNA follows: TGTGCCAGCAGCTTTGAACTTTACGAGCAGTACTTC.

V is TRBV27 and J is TRBJ2-1; either TRBD1 or TRBD2 may fit D (5 bases each). The V and J ends lost 2 bases and 0 bases respectively, with 11 bases between them. The CDR3 sequence is 16 residues long. Germline V gene lookup returns CDR1 MNHEY and CDR2 SMNVEV (reference sequence). This CDR3 reads CASSLGGWSSYNEQFF. Here the CDR3 DNA reads TGTGCCAGCAGTTTAGGGGGATGGAGCTCCTACAATGAGCAGTTCTTC.

This clone was counted between two and nine times. This chain joins TRBV11-3 and TRBJ2-5, with TRBD1 matching 7 bases. Germline V gives CDR1 SGHNT, CDR2 YENEEA. CDR3 size: 14 residues. The V segment lost 4 bases and the J segment 2 bases; nucleotides outside the gene matches: 4. CDR3 amino acids: CASSSGQPQETQYF. In DNA form, the CDR3 reads TGTGCCAGCAGCTCGGGACAGCCTCAAGAGACCCAGTACTTC.

V and J are TRBV18 and TRBJ2-1; possibly TRBD1 for D (6 bases). The CDR3 length is 16 residues. The germline V gene encodes CDR1 KGHSH and CDR2 LQKENI. V was pared by 7 bases and J by 0 bases, with 16 bases between. CDR3 nucleotide sequence: TGTGCCAGCTTCCTGTCCAGGGGCGTCTCCTACAATGAGCAGTTCTTC. This encodes CASFLSRGVSYNEQFF.

This rearrangement joins TRBV5-1 to TRBJ2-3, with no clear D. Germline lookup yields CDR1 SGHRS and CDR2 YFSETQ. Between the trimmed V and J ends, which lost 5 bases and 0 bases, there was a span of 16 bases. This CDR3 has 16 amino acids. CDR3 sequence (DNA): TGCGCCAGCAGACCCTTCACCAGAGCTAGCACAGATACGCAGTATTTT. Protein: CASRPFTRASTDTQYF.

The V and J genes are TRBV27 and TRBJ2-7; 11 nucleotides align to TRBD2. Germline loops: CDR1 MNHEY, CDR2 SMNVEV (reference sequence). V was pared by 4 bases and J by 0 bases, with 8 bases of the junction left unmatched. The CDR3 runs to 17 residues. CDR3: CASSSQLAGVPSYEQYF. CDR3 DNA sequence: TGTGCCAGCAGTTCCCAACTAGCGGGGGTGCCCTCCTACGAGCAGTACTTC.

In DNA form, the CDR3 reads TGTGCCAGCAGTCCTCTAGCGCGGAACATTCAGTACTTC. This codes for CASSPLARNIQYF. The chain couples TRBV27 to TRBJ2-4, with D perhaps TRBD2 (6 bases). The CDR3 has 13 residues. Germline CDR1 MNHEY, CDR2 SMNVEV (reference sequence). Trimming left V 5 bases short and J 7 bases short, with 12 bases between.

This rearrangement joins TRBV2 to TRBJ1-5, with a weak D call TRBD1 (5 bases). Germline values: CDR1 SNHLY, CDR2 FYNNEI. The CDR3 loop spans 15 amino acids. Trimming left V 1 base short and J 1 base short, with 8 bases between. CDR3 sequence (DNA): TGTGCCAGCAGTGAAGGGGGCTGGAGCAATCAGCCCCAGCATTTT. Translated, it gives CASSEGGWSNQPQHF.

This clone was detected only a few times. The chain recombines TRBV5-1 with TRBJ1-1, with D possibly TRBD1 on 6 matching bases. Germline loops: CDR1 SGHRS, CDR2 YFSETQ. The CDR3 sequence is 14 residues long. V gave up 4 bases and J gave up 1 base, with 11 bases separating them. The CDR3 nucleotides are TGCGCCAGCAGCATACAGGGTACGAACACTGAAGCTTTCTTT. Translated: CASSIQGTNTEAFF.

The CDR3 sequence is CASSQELASYGYTF. CDR3 bases: TGTGCCAGCAGCCAAGAATTGGCGTCTTATGGCTACACCTTC. The chain carries TRBV4-2 and TRBJ1-2; unclear D gene. The V gene lost 0 bases and the J gene lost 5 bases, with 10 bases spanning the gap. This CDR3 is built from 14 residues. CDR1 LGHNA and CDR2 YNFKEQ come from the germline V gene.

The genes are TRBV27 and TRBJ2-5, with D possibly being TRBD1 or TRBD2 (5 bases each). Per germline, CDR1 MNHEY and CDR2 SMNVEV (reference sequence). Trimming removed 8 bases from V and 0 bases from J, with 10 bases in between. CDR3 length equals 13 residues. CDR3 sequence: CASGTGYQETQYF. The CDR3, as DNA: TGTGCCAGCGGGACGGGGTACCAAGAGACCCAGTACTTC.

This clone has a handful of counts. The chain is built from TRBV7-9 and TRBJ2-3; D is perhaps TRBD1 or TRBD2 (6 bases each). The germline V gene has CDR1 SEHNR and CDR2 FQNEAQ (reference sequence). V shed 5 bases and J shed 5 bases, with 17 bases lying between them. The CDR3 is 15 residues long. The CDR3 is CASSQTGGHVDTQYF. The CDR3 DNA sequence: TGTGCCAGCAGCCAAACCGGGGGCCACGTAGATACGCAGTATTTT.

The chain combines TRBV7-2 with TRBJ2-7; no definite D call. The CDR3 loop spans 12 amino acids. Germline-derived CDR1 and CDR2 are SGHTA and FQGNSA. Trimming shortened V by 4 bases and J by 3 bases, and 7 bases separated the two germline ends. The CDR3 nucleotides read TGTGCCAGCAGCTCGTACTACTACGAGCAGTACTTC. This sequence encodes CASSSYYYEQYF.

This rearrangement joins TRBV7-8 to TRBJ1-5, with D unresolved. Germline CDR1 reads SGHVS; CDR2 reads FQNEAQ. Trimming left V 1 base short and J 5 bases short, with 6 bases between. CDR3 size: 13 residues. The CDR3 region is CASSLDTYQPQHF. As DNA, the CDR3 is TGTGCCAGCAGCTTAGATACATATCAGCCCCAGCATTTT.

The table lists this clone with a few counts. The chain carries TRBV7-8 and TRBJ1-2; no reliable D call. V gave up 0 bases and J gave up 7 bases, with 9 bases separating them. CDR3 size: 13 residues. Germline loops: CDR1 SGHVS, CDR2 FQNEAQ. The CDR3 spells CASSLAGIGGYTF. CDR3 DNA sequence: TGTGCCAGCAGCTTAGCAGGGATAGGTGGCTACACCTTC.

The rearrangement uses TRBV5-1 and TRBJ1-2, with D uncertain. V lost 4 bases to trimming and J lost 7 bases, with 23 bases between them. CDR1 is SGHRS, CDR2 YFSETQ, per germline. The CDR3 is made up of 16 amino acids. The chain's CDR3 is CASSPLRPSMRFGYTF. CDR3 DNA sequence: TGCGCCAGCAGCCCGCTGAGACCGTCTATGAGGTTTGGCTACACCTTC.

The V call is TRBV11-3, the J call TRBJ1-1; no reliable D call. V was trimmed by 2 bases and J by 2 bases, leaving 6 bases between them. The CDR3 extends over 13 amino acids. Germline V gene data show CDR1 as SGHNT and CDR2 as YENEEA. CDR3 in DNA: TGTGCCAGCAGCTTACGGCCTAACACTGAAGCTTTCTTT. Its translation: CASSLRPNTEAFF.

The count of this clone is one. This chain uses TRBV5-1 with TRBJ2-3; 10 nucleotides match TRBD1. The J segment lost 1 base and the V segment lost 2 bases, leaving 13 bases of the junction unmatched. The CDR3 sequence is 19 residues long. The germline CDR1 and CDR2 sequences are SGHRS and YFSETQ. This CDR3 is CASSFNPGQGSIGTDTQYF. The CDR3 bases are TGCGCCAGCAGCTTTAATCCGGGACAGGGGTCTATCGGCACAGATACGCAGTATTTT. Looking up the rest from reference TRBV5-1 and TRBJ2-3 gives the full variable domain: KAGVTQTPRYLIKTRGQQVTLSCSPISGHRSVSWYQQTPGQGLQFLFEYFSETQRNKGNFPGRFSGRQFSNSRSEMNVSTLELGDSALYLCASSFNPGQGSIGTDTQYFGPGTRLTVL.